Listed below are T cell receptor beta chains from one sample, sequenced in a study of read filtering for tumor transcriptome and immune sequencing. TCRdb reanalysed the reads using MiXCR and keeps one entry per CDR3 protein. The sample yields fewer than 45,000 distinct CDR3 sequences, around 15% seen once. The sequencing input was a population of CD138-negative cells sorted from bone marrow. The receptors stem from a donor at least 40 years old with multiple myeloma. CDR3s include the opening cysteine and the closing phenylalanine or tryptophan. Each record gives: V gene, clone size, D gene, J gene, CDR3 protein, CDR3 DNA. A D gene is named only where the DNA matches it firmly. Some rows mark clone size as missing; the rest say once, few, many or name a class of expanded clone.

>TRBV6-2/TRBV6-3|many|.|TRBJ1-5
CASSYLGPPISNQPQHF
TGTGCCAGCAGTTACCTGGGGCCTCCTATAAGCAATCAGCCCCAGCATTTT
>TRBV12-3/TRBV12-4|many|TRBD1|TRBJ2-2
CASTRDRIGGGELFF
TGTGCCAGCACCCGGGACAGGATAGGTGGCGGGGAGCTGTTTTTT
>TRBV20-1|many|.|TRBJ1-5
CSARQNSNQPQHF
TGCAGTGCTAGACAGAATAGCAATCAGCCCCAGCATTTT
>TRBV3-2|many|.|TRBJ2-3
CASSQSGLAALTDTQYF
TGTGCCAGCAGCCAATCTGGACTAGCGGCCCTCACAGATACGCAGTATTTT
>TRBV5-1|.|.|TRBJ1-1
CASSLSVQGNTEAFF
TGCGCCAGCAGCCTGTCTGTCCAGGGCAACACTGAAGCTTTCTTT
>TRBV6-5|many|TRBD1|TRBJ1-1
CASSFTGGGLTEAFF
TGTGCCAGCAGTTTCACAGGGGGCGGATTGACTGAAGCTTTCTTT
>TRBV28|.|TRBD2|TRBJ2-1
CASSRGGGPYNEQFF
TGTGCCAGCAGCCGGGGGGGAGGACCCTACAATGAGCAGTTCTTC
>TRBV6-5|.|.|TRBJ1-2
CASSPGGVGYTF
TGTGCCAGCAGTCCGGGGGGGGTCGGCTACACCTTC
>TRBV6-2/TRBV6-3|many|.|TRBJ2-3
CASSYPLLRLVSTDTQYF
TGTGCCAGCAGTTACCCCCTGCTAAGGCTAGTGAGCACAGATACGCAGTATTTT
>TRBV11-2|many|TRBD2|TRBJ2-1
CASRRLSGSQNEQFF
TGTGCCAGCAGACGACTTAGCGGGAGTCAGAATGAGCAGTTCTTC
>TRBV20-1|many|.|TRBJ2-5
CSAPPSGIPETQYF
TGCAGTGCCCCCCCATCGGGGATCCCGGAGACCCAGTACTTC
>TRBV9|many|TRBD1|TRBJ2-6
CASSQQGPNSGANVLTF
TGTGCCAGCAGCCAACAGGGGCCTAACTCTGGGGCCAACGTCCTGACTTTC
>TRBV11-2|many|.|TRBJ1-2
CASSLGGGRYGYTF
TGTGCCAGCAGCTTAGGTGGGGGACGCTATGGCTACACCTTC
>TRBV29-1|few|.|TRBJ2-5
CSVLSKGFRETQYF
TGCAGCGTTTTGTCCAAGGGGTTCAGAGAGACCCAGTACTTC
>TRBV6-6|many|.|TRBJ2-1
CAAANPVGEQFF
TGTGCCGCCGCTAACCCGGTGGGTGAGCAGTTCTTC
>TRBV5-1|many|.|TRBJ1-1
CASSLAGINTEAFF
TGCGCCAGCAGCTTGGCGGGCATTAACACTGAAGCTTTCTTT
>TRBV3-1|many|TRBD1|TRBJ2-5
CASSHPEDRVETQYF
TGTGCCAGCAGCCACCCGGAGGACAGGGTAGAGACCCAGTACTTC
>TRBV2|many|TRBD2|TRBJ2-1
CASMVSGGYNEQFF
TGTGCCAGCATGGTTAGCGGGGGGTACAATGAGCAGTTCTTC
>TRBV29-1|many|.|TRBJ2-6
CSVESGANVLTF
TGCAGCGTTGAATCTGGGGCCAACGTCCTGACTTTC
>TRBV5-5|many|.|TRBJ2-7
CASGFGSSPYEQYF
TGTGCCAGCGGTTTCGGGAGTTCCCCCTACGAGCAGTACTTC
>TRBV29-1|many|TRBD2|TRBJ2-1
CSVEGLADYNEQFF
TGCAGCGTAGAGGGACTAGCAGATTACAATGAGCAGTTCTTC
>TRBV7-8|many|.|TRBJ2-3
CASSLGVGGQGDTQYF
TGTGCCAGCAGCTTAGGGGTAGGGGGGCAGGGAGATACGCAGTATTTT
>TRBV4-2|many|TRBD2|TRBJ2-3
CASSQDWGTSEDTQYF
TGTGCCAGCAGCCAAGATTGGGGAACTAGCGAGGATACGCAGTATTTT
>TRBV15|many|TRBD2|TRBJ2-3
CATSRALAVTDTQYF
TGTGCCACCAGCAGAGCACTAGCGGTCACAGATACGCAGTATTTT
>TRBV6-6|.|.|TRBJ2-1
CAGSYSPTGSNEQFF
TGTGCCGGCAGTTACTCCCCAACAGGCTCCAATGAGCAGTTCTTC